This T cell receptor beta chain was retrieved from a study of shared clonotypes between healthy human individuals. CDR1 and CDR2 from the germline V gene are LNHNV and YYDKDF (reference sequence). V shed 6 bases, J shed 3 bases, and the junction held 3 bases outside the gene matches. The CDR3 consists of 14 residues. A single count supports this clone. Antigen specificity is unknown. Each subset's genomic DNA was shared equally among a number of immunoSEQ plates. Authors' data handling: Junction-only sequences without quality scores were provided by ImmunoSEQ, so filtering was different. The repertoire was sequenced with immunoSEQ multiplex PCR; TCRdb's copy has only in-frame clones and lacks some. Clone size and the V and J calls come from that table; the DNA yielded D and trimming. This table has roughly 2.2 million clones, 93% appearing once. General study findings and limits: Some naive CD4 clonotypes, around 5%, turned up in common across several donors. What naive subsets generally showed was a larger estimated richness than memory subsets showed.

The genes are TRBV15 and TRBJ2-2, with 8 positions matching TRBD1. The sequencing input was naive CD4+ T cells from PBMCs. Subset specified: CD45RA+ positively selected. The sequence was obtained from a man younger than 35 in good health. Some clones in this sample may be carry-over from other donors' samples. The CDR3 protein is CATRATGDTGELFF. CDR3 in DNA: TGTGCCACCAGAGCGACAGGGGACACCGGGGAGCTGTTTTTT.